The sample holds many counts of the clone carrying this TCR beta chain. Its antigen remains unidentified. TCRdb re-called the 5' RACE reads with MiXCR, one entry per CDR3 protein. The sample contains around 70,000 distinct CDR3 sequences, approximately 8.3% of which appear only once. This sample was included in a study of early T cells in non-severe SARS-CoV-2 infection. Study overall: Unpaired chains resulted from sequencing bulk RNA of unsorted whole blood.

Study-wide findings and caveats: In VDJdb matching, anti-spike CD8 responses were favored while private and CD4 specificities went missing.

Germline CDR1 SGHVS, CDR2 FNYEAQ. This CDR3 is 13 amino acids long. Trimming removed 5 bases at V and 5 bases at J, with 12 bases between. The rearrangement joins TRBV7-6 to TRBJ2-5; D unresolved. Sequencing was performed on whole blood. This receptor was obtained from an adult who was a healthcare worker with PCR-confirmed SARS-CoV-2 infection or an uninfected control (not recorded which). The CDR3 region is CASSNGGWETQYF. CDR3 in DNA: TGTGCCAGCAGCAACGGTGGGTGGGAGACCCAGTACTTC.